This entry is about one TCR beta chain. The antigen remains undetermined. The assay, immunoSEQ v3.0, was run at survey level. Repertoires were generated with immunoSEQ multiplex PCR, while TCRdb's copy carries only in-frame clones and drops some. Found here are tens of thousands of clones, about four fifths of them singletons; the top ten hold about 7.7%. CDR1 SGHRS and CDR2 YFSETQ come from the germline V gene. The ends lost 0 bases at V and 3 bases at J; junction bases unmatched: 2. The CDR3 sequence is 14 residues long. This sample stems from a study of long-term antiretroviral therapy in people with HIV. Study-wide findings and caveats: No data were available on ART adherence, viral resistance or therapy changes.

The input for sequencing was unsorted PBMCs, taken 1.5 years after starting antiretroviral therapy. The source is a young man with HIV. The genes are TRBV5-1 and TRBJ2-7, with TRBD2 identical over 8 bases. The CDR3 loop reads CASSLAGLVYEQYF. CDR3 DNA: TGCGCCAGCAGCTTGGCGGGACTAGTCTACGAGCAGTACTTC. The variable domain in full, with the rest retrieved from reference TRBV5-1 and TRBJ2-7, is KAGVTQTPRYLIKTRGQQVTLSCSPISGHRSVSWYQQTPGQGLQFLFEYFSETQRNKGNFPGRFSGRQFSNSRSEMNVSTLELGDSALYLCASSLAGLVYEQYFGPGTRLTVT.